A single sample gave rise to the 18 T cell receptor beta chains below, sequenced in a study of spatial heterogeneity in lung cancer. Described time point: blood at routine non-recurrence follow-up after resection. Sequencing was performed on whole RNA extracted from tumor and nontumor lung tissue, or from frozen PBMC, and the material was left unsorted. TCRdb passed the 5' RACE reads through MiXCR, listing each CDR3 protein once. The sample yields about 120,000 distinct CDR3 sequences, approximately 12% seen once. The sample here was PBMCs, taken at follow-up. The receptors were sampled from a male donor with early-stage non-small cell lung cancer.

The CDR3 coding sequence is TGTGCCAGCAGTCCCCGCCCCGACCTCTTGCTAAATTCACCCCTCCACTTT. It codes for CASSPRPDLLLNSPLHF. The chain joins TRBV6-5 to TRBJ1-6; no firm D call. V dropped 5 bases and J dropped 7 bases, with 21 bases sitting between them. This CDR3 is 17 amino acids long. Per germline, CDR1 MNHEY and CDR2 SVGAGI.

This clonotype was found many times. This chain connects TRBV5-1 to TRBJ1-2; 7 bases line up with TRBD1. Trimming cost V 0 bases and J 8 bases; bases outside gene matches: 7. The CDR3 is made up of 14 amino acids. Germline CDR1 is SGHRS and CDR2 is YFSETQ. Here the CDR3 DNA reads TGCGCCAGCAGCTTGGTCCTCAGGGGGGACGGCTACACCTTC. Residues: CASSLVLRGDGYTF.

The gene calls are TRBV4-1 and TRBJ2-2; no reliable D call. Trimming removed 3 bases from V and 5 bases from J, with 16 bases in between. CDR1 is MGHRA, CDR2 YSYEKL, per germline. This CDR3 comprises 16 residues. The CDR3 reads CASSHTLLVRTGELFF. CDR3 sequence (DNA): TGCGCCAGCAGCCACACGCTCCTAGTCAGGACCGGGGAGCTGTTTTTT.

This clonotype was recorded a few times. This sequence joins TRBV5-8 and TRBJ2-7; the D gene is possibly TRBD1 (6 bases). Germline CDR1 SGHTS, CDR2 YDEGEE. This CDR3 is 14 amino acids long. Trimming shortened V by 0 bases and J by 2 bases, and 9 bases separated the two germline ends. The CDR3 protein is CASSLGQAAYEQYF. For the CDR3, the DNA is TGTGCCAGCAGCTTGGGACAGGCCGCCTACGAGCAGTACTTC.

CDR3 protein: CASSAGGNTIYF. The DNA of the CDR3 is TGTGCCAGCAGCGCAGGGGGAAACACCATATATTTT. The V and J genes are TRBV5-4 and TRBJ1-3; a possible D gene is TRBD1 (5 bases). CDR3 length: 12 amino acids. The germline V gene encodes CDR1 SGHNT and CDR2 YYREEE (reference sequence). The V and J ends lost 4 bases and 4 bases respectively, with 6 bases between them.

The sample holds many counts of this clonotype. The V call is TRBV29-1, the J call TRBJ2-1; 10 bases are shared with TRBD2. Germline V gene data show CDR1 as SQVTM and CDR2 as ANQGSEA. This CDR3 spans 16 amino acids. Germline trimming cut 4 bases from V and 5 bases from J; bases unmatched to any gene: 11. The CDR3 DNA reads TGCAGCGTTGGGGGAGGGCTAGCGGGGGAGCACAATGAGCAGTTCTTC. Translating it yields CSVGGGLAGEHNEQFF.

This clonotype was detected only a few times. The junction and the germline gene differ at one end; a read error may be behind it. This chain uses TRBV6-6 with TRBJ1-5, with 8 bases lining up with TRBD1. The germline CDR1 and CDR2 sequences are MNHNY and SVGAGI (reference sequence). The CDR3 covers 15 residues. This CDR3 is CASSYGGQGHQPRHF. The CDR3 nucleotides are TGTGCCAGCAGTTACGGAGGACAGGGACATCAGCCCCGGCATTTT.

This clonotype has more than one count but fewer than ten. The chain joins TRBV11-2 to TRBJ1-6; weak D call: TRBD1 (5 bases). The CDR3 has 14 amino acids. Trimming shortened V by 7 bases and J by 7 bases, and 14 bases separated the two germline ends. Germline V gene data show CDR1 as SGHAT and CDR2 as FQNNGV. CDR3 amino acids: CASNLGRPNSPLHF. CDR3 in DNA: TGTGCCAGCAATTTGGGACGTCCCAATTCACCCCTCCACTTT.

This clonotype appeared many times. The rearrangement uses TRBV7-3 and TRBJ1-6, with D hard to call. The CDR3 length is 13 residues. Trimming removed 8 bases from V and 9 bases from J, with 14 bases in between. Germline CDR1 SGHTA, CDR2 FQGTGA. As DNA, the CDR3 is TGTGCCAGCGCGAACGGGAAAAGTTCACCCCTCCACTTT. Translation gives CASANGKSSPLHF.

This clonotype was observed a few times. CDR3 in DNA: TGTGCCAGCAGCTTATGGGTAGGGGACAGGTCGACCTACGAGCAGTACTTC. Translating gives CASSLWVGDRSTYEQYF. The rearrangement joins TRBV7-9 to TRBJ2-7; 8 positions agree with TRBD1. Germline trimming cut 2 bases from V and 2 bases from J; bases unmatched to any gene: 11. CDR3 length equals 17 residues. CDR1 SEHNR and CDR2 FQNEAQ come from the germline V gene (reference sequence).

This clonotype was recorded a few times. The chain links TRBV24-1 to TRBJ2-3; D unclear. V was clipped by 0 bases and J by 4 bases, with 1 base between them. CDR1 is KGHDR and CDR2 is SFDVKD in the germline V gene. This CDR3 is 12 amino acids long. CDR3: CATSDLADTQYF. CDR3 in DNA: TGTGCCACCAGTGATTTGGCAGATACGCAGTATTTT.

Written as DNA, the CDR3 is TGTGCCAGCAGCACCCGGGACAGCTTTTTATATAATTCACCCCTCCACTTT. Translating gives CASSTRDSFLYNSPLHF. The J gene is TRBJ1-6, the V gene TRBV5-6; 7 bases line up with TRBD1. The CDR3 covers 17 residues. The ends lost 4 bases at V and 4 bases at J; junction bases unmatched: 11. The V gene's germline CDR1 is SGHDT and CDR2 YYEEEE. Looking up the rest from reference TRBV5-6 and TRBJ1-6 gives the full variable domain: DAGVTQSPTHLIKTRGQQVTLRCSPKSGHDTVSWYQQALGQGPQFIFQYYEEEERQRGNFPDRFSGHQFPNYSSELNVNALLLGDSALYLCASSTRDSFLYNSPLHFGNGTRLTVT.

This clonotype was detected ten times or more. The chain carries TRBV21-1 and TRBJ2-7; the table's D gene call, TRBD1, was not cross checked with the DNA. TRBV21-1 is annotated as a pseudogene. The CDR3 length is 14 residues. In nucleotides, the CDR3 is TGTGCCAGCAGCAAACAGGGGTCCTCCTACGAGCAGTACTTC. Its translation is CASSKQGSSYEQYF.

The J gene is TRBJ1-3, the V gene TRBV10-3; 8 bases are a match to TRBD1. Germline-derived CDR1 and CDR2 are ENHRY and SYGVKD. After removal of 6 bases from V and 3 bases from J, the junction contained 1 base not matched to a gene. CDR3 length: 13 amino acids. The CDR3 DNA reads TGTGCCATCAGAGGACAGGGTGGAAACACCATATATTTT. Amino acid sequence: CAIRGQGGNTIYF.

This clonotype was observed a few times. This chain links TRBV5-1 with TRBJ1-1; the D gene is possibly TRBD1 (5 bases). Germline V gives CDR1 SGHRS, CDR2 YFSETQ. The CDR3 length is 14 residues. With 3 bases removed from V and 1 base from J, the gap between germline ends came to 10 bases. The CDR3 loop reads CASSYGHANTEAFF. The CDR3 nucleotides are TGCGCCAGCAGCTACGGACATGCGAACACTGAAGCTTTCTTT.

As regards this clonotype: A much larger clone is a single base away; this may be a read error. The J gene is TRBJ1-6, the V gene TRBV7-9, with D possibly TRBD1 on 5 matching bases. Germline CDR1 is SEHNR and CDR2 is FQNEAQ (reference sequence). The CDR3 length is 14 residues. The CDR3 nucleotides are TGTGCCAACAGCTCCAGGGACTTCTATTCACCCCTCCACTTT. Amino acids: CANSSRDFYSPLHF.

The chain is built from TRBV20-1 and TRBJ1-1; the D is unclear. V gave up 2 bases and J gave up 3 bases, with 7 bases separating them. The CDR3 covers 12 residues. CDR1 is DFQATT and CDR2 is SNEGSKA in the germline V gene (reference sequence). The CDR3 DNA reads TGCAGTGCTAGAACAAGGCACACTGAAGCTTTCTTT. Its protein product is CSARTRHTEAFF.

This clonotype has only a few counts. The chain links TRBV6-1 to TRBJ1-3; 7 bases map to TRBD1. V lost 2 bases, J lost 0 bases, and 7 bases stayed unmatched. Germline-derived CDR1 and CDR2 are MNHNS and SASEGT. CDR3 size: 17 residues. CDR3 loop: CASSETPGQRSGNTIYF. CDR3 bases: TGTGCCAGCAGTGAAACCCCGGGACAGCGCTCTGGAAACACCATATATTTT.